These 21 T cell receptor beta chains came from one sample sequenced in a study of persistence of HIV-infected CD4 T cells. Their target antigens are unknown. The libraries were made with immunoSEQ version 4 in survey mode. Clones were sequenced by immunoSEQ multiplex PCR, and TCRdb holds only the in-frame ones, with some missing. The sample lists tens of thousands of clones; roughly four fifths were seen once. Lysates of CMV-infected fibroblasts at approximately 9.6 ug/mL stimulated these cells. Memory cells lacking CD40L and CD69 with high CD45RO were sorted. The specimen comprised CD4+ T cells sorted from PBMCs after approximately 19-hour stimulation, sampled from a patient who received antiretroviral therapy. The receptors shown here come from an adult man with HIV who was CMV-seropositive.

The rearrangement joins TRBV15 to TRBJ1-3; D remains ambiguous. Germline V lookup: CDR1 LNHNV, CDR2 YYDKDF (reference sequence). This CDR3 comprises 16 residues. The ends were cut back, 0 bases at V and 0 bases at J, with 9 bases in the middle. CDR3 loop: CATSRDISGSGNTIYF. The CDR3 DNA reads TGTGCCACCAGCAGAGATATCTCAGGCTCTGGAAACACCATATATTTT.

The table lists this clone with a count of one. The rearrangement links TRBV30 to TRBJ1-6; possibly TRBD1 for D (6 bases). V was shortened by 3 bases and J by 9 bases, with 9 bases between the two germline ends. The CDR3 runs 12 residues. Germline V gene lookup returns CDR1 GTSNPN and CDR2 SVGIG (reference sequence). The CDR3 loop is CAWRGQFSPLHF. In DNA form, the CDR3 reads TGTGCCTGGAGAGGACAGTTTTCACCCCTCCACTTT. The variable domain in full, with the rest retrieved from reference TRBV30 and TRBJ1-6, is SQTIHQWPATLVQPVGSPLSLECTVEGTSNPNLYWYRQAAGRGLQLLFYSVGIGQISSEVPQNLSASRPQDRQFILSSKKLLLSDSGFYLCAWRGQFSPLHFGNGTRLTVT.

This sequence joins TRBV6-2 or TRBV6-3 and TRBJ1-2; D not resolved. Germline V gene lookup returns CDR1 MNHEY and CDR2 SVGEGT. This CDR3 region has 12 residues. V lost 2 bases to trimming and J lost 1 base, with 2 bases between them. DNA for the CDR3: TGTGCCAGCAGTTACCGTAACTATGGCTACACCTTC. Amino acid sequence: CASSYRNYGYTF.

The rearrangement joins TRBV4-1 to TRBJ2-1; D is possibly TRBD2 (5 bases). Trimming stripped 0 bases from V and 2 bases from J, with 11 bases between. Germline CDR1 reads MGHRA; CDR2 reads YSYEKL. This CDR3 has 16 amino acids. DNA of the CDR3: TGCGCCAGCAGCCAAGATCCGGGGAAAGCCTACAATGAGCAGTTCTTC. Its translation is CASSQDPGKAYNEQFF.

The V and J genes are TRBV19 and TRBJ1-1; tentatively, D is TRBD1 (5 bases). V gave up 2 bases and J gave up 6 bases, with 7 bases separating them. Per the germline V gene, CDR1 is LNHDA and CDR2 is SQIVND (reference sequence). This CDR3 comprises 12 residues. This CDR3 reads CASSILGAEAFF. The CDR3 nucleotides read TGTGCCAGTAGTATATTGGGGGCTGAAGCTTTCTTT. The full variable domain, with the rest looked up from reference TRBV19 and TRBJ1-1, is DGGITQSPKYLFRKEGQNVTLSCEQNLNHDAMYWYRQDPGQGLRLIYYSQIVNDFQKGDIAEGYSVSREKKESFPLTVTSAQKNPTAFYLCASSILGAEAFFGQGTRLTVV.

The chain joins TRBV6-5 to TRBJ2-2, with 9 bases fitting TRBD2. This CDR3 region has 14 residues. CDR1 MNHEY and CDR2 SVGAGI come from the germline V gene. J was trimmed by 1 base and V by 7 bases; bases with no gene match: 1. CDR3 protein: CASKRGENTGELFF. DNA for the CDR3: TGTGCCAGCAAGCGGGGGGAGAACACCGGGGAGCTGTTTTTT.

The chain is built from TRBV6-5 and TRBJ1-2, with D unclear. This CDR3 is built from 13 residues. Germline values: CDR1 MNHEY, CDR2 SVGAGI. V was cut by 7 bases and J by 3 bases, with 12 bases left in between. CDR3 nucleotide sequence: TGTGCCAGCAAAGAGGCGGTGGACTATGGCTACACCTTC. Translating gives CASKEAVDYGYTF.

This rearrangement joins TRBV3-1 (or the pseudogene TRBV3-2) to TRBJ1-4; D ambiguous. Germline CDR1 and CDR2: LGHDT and YNNKEL (reference sequence). Trimming cost V 5 bases and J 3 bases, with 10 bases left between them. The CDR3 spans 14 residues. The CDR3 DNA reads as TGTGCCAGCAGCTCTCATGGGCCTAATGAAAAACTGTTTTTT. It is translated as CASSSHGPNEKLFF.

This chain uses TRBV19 with TRBJ1-3; D perhaps matches TRBD1 (6 bases). This CDR3 region has 15 residues. Germline assignment: CDR1 LNHDA and CDR2 SQIVND (reference sequence). The V end lost 3 bases, the J end lost 0 bases, and 9 bases lay between the germline ends. CDR3 protein: CASSIQGGSGNTIYF. The DNA for the CDR3 is TGTGCCAGTAGTATCCAAGGGGGCTCTGGAAACACCATATATTTT.

The genes are TRBV27 and TRBJ1-1, with D maybe TRBD1 (5 bases). Per germline, CDR1 MNHEY and CDR2 SMNVEV (reference sequence). The V gene lost 9 bases and the J gene lost 5 bases, with 22 bases spanning the gap. This CDR3 is built from 15 residues. The CDR3 spells CASRWGGYLGTEAFF. DNA of the CDR3: TGTGCCAGTCGCTGGGGGGGATATTTGGGTACTGAAGCTTTCTTT.

The chain links TRBV4-2 to TRBJ2-5, with TRBD2 matching 15 bases. The V and J ends lost 4 bases and 1 base, in that order; junction bases with no gene match: 4. This CDR3 region has 17 residues. CDR1 and CDR2 from the germline V gene are LGHNA and YNFKEQ. CDR3 in amino acids: CASSPGTSGGIQETQYF. CDR3 sequence (DNA): TGTGCCAGCAGCCCAGGGACTAGCGGGGGGATCCAAGAGACCCAGTACTTC.

The chain carries TRBV4-3 and TRBJ2-4; 11 bases are a match to TRBD2. Unmatched junction bases numbered 2, after V lost 1 base and J lost 6 bases. Per the germline V gene, CDR1 is LGHNA and CDR2 is YSLEER. CDR3 size: 15 residues. The CDR3 bases are TGCGCCAGCAGCCAAGGGGGGACTAGCGGAAACATTCAGTACTTC. This sequence encodes CASSQGGTSGNIQYF.

This chain uses TRBV6-5 with TRBJ1-2, with D hard to call. Germline loops: CDR1 MNHEY, CDR2 SVGAGI. This CDR3 is 13 amino acids long. V was shortened by 6 bases and J by 2 bases, with 10 bases between the two germline ends. The CDR3 loop reads CASRYDRNYGYTF. The CDR3 DNA sequence: TGTGCCAGCAGATACGACCGAAACTATGGCTACACCTTC.

This chain links TRBV29-1 with TRBJ1-3; D is unresolved. Germline V gene data show CDR1 as SQVTM and CDR2 as ANQGSEA. This CDR3 spans 13 amino acids. V was pared by 7 bases and J by 4 bases, with 14 bases between. The CDR3: CSGLGSAGNTIYF. DNA of the CDR3: TGCAGCGGGCTCGGGAGCGCCGGAAACACCATATATTTT.

The chain uses TRBV27 and TRBJ1-3, with a tentative D call TRBD1 (6 bases). Germline CDR1 reads MNHEY; CDR2 reads SMNVEV (reference sequence). Trimming stripped 3 bases from V and 2 bases from J, with 17 bases between. This CDR3 contains 17 residues. CDR3 nucleotide sequence: TGTGCCAGCAGTTTTCTCCCACAGGGAGGGCCTGGAAACACCATATATTTT. This codes for CASSFLPQGGPGNTIYF.

This clone occurred once. The chain has TRBV19 and TRBJ2-7; D is unclear. This CDR3 spans 13 amino acids. CDR1 and CDR2 (germline): LNHDA, SQIVND (reference sequence). V dropped 5 bases and J dropped 1 base, with 9 bases sitting between them. The CDR3 spells CASSHLRSYEQYF. CDR3 nucleotide sequence: TGTGCCAGTAGTCACCTGAGGTCCTACGAGCAGTACTTC.

The chain links TRBV10-3 to TRBJ1-3; TRBD1 matches at 11 bases. With 4 bases clipped from V and 4 bases from J, the junction kept 3 bases outside the gene matches. This CDR3 has 15 amino acids. Germline lookup yields CDR1 ENHRY and CDR2 SYGVKD. CDR3 sequence (DNA): TGTGCCATCAGTGGGGGACAGGGGGAAGGAAACACCATATATTTT. Protein: CAISGGQGEGNTIYF.

The genes are TRBV7-2 and TRBJ2-5, with D possibly TRBD2 on 7 matching bases. The ends were cut back, 3 bases at V and 5 bases at J, with 16 bases in the middle. The V gene's germline CDR1 is SGHTA and CDR2 FQGNSA. The CDR3 has 15 amino acids. The CDR3 DNA reads TGTGCCAGCAGCTTGAAGGGGGGGCCGAAGGAGACCCAGTACTTC. This translates into CASSLKGGPKETQYF.

The V gene is TRBV16, the J gene TRBJ1-5; a possible D gene is TRBD1 (5 bases). Germline CDR1 KGHSY, CDR2 FQNENV. The V end lost 1 base, the J end lost 2 bases, and 12 bases lay between the germline ends. The CDR3 has 16 residues. Here the CDR3 reads CASSQFEQVGNQPQHF. The CDR3, as DNA: TGTGCCAGCAGCCAATTTGAACAGGTCGGCAATCAGCCCCAGCATTTT.

The rearrangement uses TRBV19 and TRBJ1-5; the D gene is possibly TRBD1 (6 bases). Germline lookup yields CDR1 LNHDA and CDR2 SQIVND (reference sequence). The CDR3 is made up of 14 amino acids. Trimming removed 6 bases from V and 8 bases from J, with 17 bases in between. The CDR3 sequence is CASRMSGHSEPQHF. The CDR3 region has the DNA TGTGCCAGTAGGATGTCGGGACATTCGGAGCCCCAGCATTTT. Full variable domain (remainder filled in from reference TRBV19 and TRBJ1-5): DGGITQSPKYLFRKEGQNVTLSCEQNLNHDAMYWYRQDPGQGLRLIYYSQIVNDFQKGDIAEGYSVSREKKESFPLTVTSAQKNPTAFYLCASRMSGHSEPQHFGDGTRLSIL.

This clone is classed as medium-sized. This rearrangement joins TRBV5-1 to TRBJ1-4, with no clear D. CDR3 length equals 14 residues. Germline CDR1 reads SGHRS; CDR2 reads YFSETQ. Trimming cost V 0 bases and J 4 bases, with 7 bases left between them. The CDR3 DNA is TGCGCCAGCAGCTTGGCGGACGGTAATGAAAAACTGTTTTTT. It yields the protein CASSLADGNEKLFF.